The sequence of this TCR beta chain was determined in a study of shared clonotypes between healthy human individuals. Sequencing was performed with immunoSEQ multiplex PCR; in TCRdb, only in-frame clones are kept and a portion is missing. The sample includes about 680,000 clones, 60% to 80% of them seen just once. Trimming took 6 bases from V and 7 from J; bases not matched to a gene: 9. The CDR3 totals 13 residues. Germline CDR1 is SQVTM and CDR2 is ANQGSEA. Healthy HIV-negative adults without recent acute infections or vaccinations served as donors. The sample was memory CD4+ T cells sorted from blood. Subset noted: CD45RA-negative fraction. The chain links TRBV29-1 to TRBJ2-7; TRBD2 agrees at 10 bases. This receptor was identified in a woman aged 25 to 45 in good health. The CDR3 region is CSVMASGSGEQYF. The CDR3, as DNA: TGCAGCGTCATGGCTAGCGGGAGTGGGGAGCAGTACTTC.